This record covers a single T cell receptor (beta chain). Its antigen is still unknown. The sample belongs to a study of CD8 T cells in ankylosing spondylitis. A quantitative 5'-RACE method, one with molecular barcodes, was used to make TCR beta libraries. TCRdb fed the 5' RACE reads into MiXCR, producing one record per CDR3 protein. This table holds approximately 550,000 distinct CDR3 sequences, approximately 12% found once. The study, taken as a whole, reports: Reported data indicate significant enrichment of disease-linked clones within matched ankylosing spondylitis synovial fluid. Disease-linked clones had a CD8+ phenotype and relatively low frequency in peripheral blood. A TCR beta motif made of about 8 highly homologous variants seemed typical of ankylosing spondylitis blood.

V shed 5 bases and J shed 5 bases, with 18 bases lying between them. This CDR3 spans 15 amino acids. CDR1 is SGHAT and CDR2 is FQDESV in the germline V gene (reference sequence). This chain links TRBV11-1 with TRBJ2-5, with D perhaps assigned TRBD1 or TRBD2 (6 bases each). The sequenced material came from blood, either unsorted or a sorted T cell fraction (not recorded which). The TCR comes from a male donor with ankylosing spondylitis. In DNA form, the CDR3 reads TGTGCCAGCAGCCCCCTTGGGGGGCCCGGGGAGACCCAGTACTTC. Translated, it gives CASSPLGGPGETQYF.